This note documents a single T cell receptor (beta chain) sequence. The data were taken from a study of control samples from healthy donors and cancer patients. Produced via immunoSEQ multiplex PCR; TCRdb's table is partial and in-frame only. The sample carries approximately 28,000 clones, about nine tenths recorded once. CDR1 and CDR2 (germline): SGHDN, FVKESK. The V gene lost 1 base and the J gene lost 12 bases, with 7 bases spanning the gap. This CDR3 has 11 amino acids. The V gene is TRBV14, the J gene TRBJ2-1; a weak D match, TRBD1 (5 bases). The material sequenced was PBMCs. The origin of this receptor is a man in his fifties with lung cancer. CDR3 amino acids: CASSQGRVQFF. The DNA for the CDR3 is TGTGCCAGCAGCCAAGGCAGGGTGCAGTTCTTC.